Listed below are T cell receptor beta chains from one sample, sequenced in a study of T-cell memory formation after mild COVID-19. TCRdb reanalysed the 5' RACE reads using MiXCR and keeps one entry per CDR3 protein. Here the sample spans roughly 610,000 distinct CDR3 sequences, approximately 15% being singletons. The sequencing input was PBMCs or a T cell subset sorted from them (not recorded which). The receptor source for this set is an adult woman who had mild COVID-19 (a few samples of this study predate the infection). Cell type and time point are not known. CDR3s include the opening cysteine and the closing phenylalanine or tryptophan. D genes are given only for firm matches. Where a row states a size, it is once, few, many or the class of an expanded clone; other rows omit it.

CDR3 protein,CDR3 DNA,clone size,D gene,V gene,CDR3 length,J gene
CASSRDRAATEAFF,TGTGCCAGCAGCCGGGACAGGGCGGCCACTGAAGCTTTCTTT,few,TRBD1,TRBV5-8,14,TRBJ1-1
CASSLNPWSGYTF,TGTGCCAGCAGCTTAAATCCATGGAGTGGCTACACCTTC,.,.,TRBV7-3,13,TRBJ1-2
CASNQLGPKETQYF,TGTGCCAGCAACCAACTAGGGCCTAAAGAGACCCAGTACTTC,.,.,TRBV12-3/TRBV12-4,14,TRBJ2-5
CASSAPGSPTDTQYF,TGTGCCAGTAGCGCACCCGGGAGCCCCACAGATACGCAGTATTTT,many,.,TRBV19,15,TRBJ2-3
CASSYGWTSPNNEQFF,TGTGCCAGCAGTTACGGCTGGACTAGCCCTAACAATGAGCAGTTCTTC,few,TRBD2,TRBV6-5,16,TRBJ2-1
CASSRTDKPNYGYTF,TGTGCCAGCTCACGGACAGATAAACCCAACTATGGCTACACCTTC,.,.,TRBV18,15,TRBJ1-2
CASSQEDRFNGYTF,TGCGCCAGCAGCCAAGAGGACAGGTTCAATGGCTACACCTTC,.,TRBD1,TRBV4-1,14,TRBJ1-2
CATSRDRGQETQYF,TGTGCCACCAGCAGAGATAGGGGTCAAGAGACCCAGTACTTC,.,.,TRBV15,14,TRBJ2-5
CAIRPGTGNTEAFF,TGTGCCATCAGACCCGGGACAGGGAACACTGAAGCTTTCTTT,.,TRBD1,TRBV10-3,14,TRBJ1-1
CATSAKKGRSNGYTF,TGTGCCACCAGTGCCAAAAAAGGCAGATCGAATGGCTACACCTTC,few,.,TRBV24-1,15,TRBJ1-2
CASSSTRALETQYF,TGTGCCAGCAGCTCAACTAGGGCTCTGGAGACCCAGTACTTC,few,.,TRBV7-8,14,TRBJ2-5
CASSWGLSDNEQFF,TGTGCCAGCAGCTGGGGACTGTCAGACAATGAGCAGTTCTTC,.,.,TRBV5-4,14,TRBJ2-1